Following are 23 T cell receptor beta chains from one sample sequenced in a study of blood T cell repertoires in COVID-19. Repertoires were generated with immunoSEQ multiplex PCR, while TCRdb's copy carries only in-frame clones and drops some. The repertoire includes 360,000 or so clones, around nine tenths of them detected once, and about 3.9% sits in the top ten. The sequenced material came from peripheral blood. The receptors derive from a woman aged 60-70 years with COVID-19, enrolled during active disease.

The chain links TRBV28 to TRBJ1-1; D gene unclear. Trimming stripped 7 bases from V and 1 base from J, with 10 bases between. Germline CDR1 is MDHEN and CDR2 is SYDVKM. The CDR3 totals 13 residues. For the CDR3, the DNA is TGTGCCAGCATTTCCCAGTGGAACACTGAAGCTTTCTTT. Its protein product is CASISQWNTEAFF.

CDR3 residues: CASSFNLQGFYGYTF. CDR3 nucleotides: TGTGCCAGCAGTTTTAATTTACAGGGTTTCTATGGCTACACCTTC. The chain is built from TRBV6-5 and TRBJ1-2; the D gene is possibly TRBD1 (6 bases). From germline, CDR1 is MNHEY and CDR2 SVGAGI. V lost 4 bases and J lost 4, with 16 bases in between. This CDR3 has 15 amino acids.

The chain is built from TRBV27 and TRBJ1-6, with D possibly matching TRBD1 (5 bases). The CDR3 contains 13 residues. From germline, CDR1 is MNHEY and CDR2 SMNVEV (reference sequence). V was cut by 7 bases and J by 7 bases, with 11 bases left in between. CDR3 sequence reads: CASTMTVNSPLHF. The CDR3 bases are TGTGCCAGCACCATGACAGTAAATTCACCCCTCCACTTT.

The rearrangement uses TRBV19 and TRBJ1-2, with 8 bases matching TRBD1. The CDR3 consists of 13 residues. V lost 5 bases to trimming and J lost 8 bases; unmatched junction nucleotides: 7. Germline CDR1 LNHDA, CDR2 SQIVND (reference sequence). The CDR3 DNA follows: TGTGCCAGTAGTTCCAGGGGGCGCGAAGGCTACACCTTC. Translating gives CASSSRGREGYTF. Full variable domain (rest looked up from reference TRBV19 and TRBJ1-2): DGGITQSPKYLFRKEGQNVTLSCEQNLNHDAMYWYRQDPGQGLRLIYYSQIVNDFQKGDIAEGYSVSREKKESFPLTVTSAQKNPTAFYLCASSSRGREGYTFGSGTRLTVV.

The chain employs TRBV2 and TRBJ2-7; 13 nucleotides agree with TRBD2. Per the germline V gene, CDR1 is SNHLY and CDR2 is FYNNEI. The V gene end was trimmed by 5 bases and the J gene end by 4 bases; junction bases not matched to a gene: 8. The CDR3 is 16 residues long. The CDR3 region is CASSQLRTSGGYEQYF. Written as DNA, the CDR3 is TGTGCCAGCAGTCAACTGCGGACTAGCGGGGGATACGAGCAGTACTTC. Complete variable domain (other parts from reference TRBV2 and TRBJ2-7): EPEVTQTPSHQVTQMGQEVILRCVPISNHLYFYWYRQILGQKVEFLVSFYNNEISEKSEIFDDQFSVERPDGSNFTLKIRSTKLEDSAMYFCASSQLRTSGGYEQYFGPGTRLTVT.

The rearrangement links TRBV3-1 (or the pseudogene TRBV3-2) to TRBJ2-4; D perhaps matches TRBD1 (7 bases). Germline V lookup: CDR1 LGHDT, CDR2 YNNKEL (reference sequence). The CDR3 has 14 residues. Trimming removed 4 bases at V and 8 bases at J, with 15 bases between. The CDR3 DNA reads TGTGCCAGCAGCCCCGAGACAGGGAGGCACATTCAGTACTTC. This codes for CASSPETGRHIQYF.

The chain joins TRBV5-1 to TRBJ2-2, with 8 bases fitting TRBD2. The V segment lost 8 bases and the J segment 0 bases; nucleotides outside the gene matches: 3. Germline lookup yields CDR1 SGHRS and CDR2 YFSETQ. The length of the CDR3 is 14 residues. CDR3 protein: CASTGLANTGELFF. The CDR3 DNA reads TGCGCCAGTACGGGACTAGCGAACACCGGGGAGCTGTTTTTT.

The V gene is TRBV2, the J gene TRBJ2-1; possible D gene TRBD2, 6 bases. From germline, CDR1 is SNHLY and CDR2 FYNNEI. Deletions cut 6 bases from V and 0 bases from J, with 12 bases between. The CDR3 runs to 15 residues. CDR3 region: CASRRDGSSYNEQFF. The CDR3 DNA is TGTGCCAGCAGGCGGGACGGCAGCTCCTACAATGAGCAGTTCTTC.

The chain couples TRBV2 to TRBJ1-1; 8 positions match TRBD1. The CDR3 has 16 amino acids. Trimming cost V 6 bases and J 3 bases; bases outside gene matches: 12. Germline V gene data show CDR1 as SNHLY and CDR2 as FYNNEI. The CDR3 region is CASSLLGQVTDTEAFF. The DNA for the CDR3 is TGTGCCAGCAGCTTATTGGGACAGGTCACGGACACTGAAGCTTTCTTT.

The CDR3 DNA follows: TGTGCCAGCATGTTACAGGGTGGCACTAATGAAAAACTGTTTTTT. Amino acid sequence: CASMLQGGTNEKLFF. The chain is built from TRBV2 and TRBJ1-4; TRBD1 is a possible D gene (6 bases). Trimming cost V 7 bases and J 2 bases, with 14 bases left between them. Germline loops: CDR1 SNHLY, CDR2 FYNNEI. The CDR3 is 15 amino acids.

This clone was seen once. The rearrangement links TRBV5-4 to TRBJ2-7, with D perhaps TRBD2 (5 bases). Trimming removed 3 bases at V and 7 bases at J, with 14 bases between. Germline V lookup: CDR1 SGHNT, CDR2 YYREEE (reference sequence). This CDR3 contains 13 residues. DNA for the CDR3: TGTGCCAGCAGCTCGGACCCCTCGGGGGAGCAGTACTTC. Translated: CASSSDPSGEQYF.

This clone was observed once. The chain joins TRBV5-1 to TRBJ1-2; 7 bases are a match to TRBD1. Germline V gives CDR1 SGHRS, CDR2 YFSETQ. Trimming at V came to 4 bases and at J to 9 bases, leaving 9 bases not matched to a gene. The CDR3 loop spans 13 amino acids. CDR3 amino acids: CASSIDREESYTF. The CDR3 region has the DNA TGCGCCAGCAGCATAGACAGGGAAGAAAGCTACACCTTC. Complete variable domain (other parts from reference TRBV5-1 and TRBJ1-2): KAGVTQTPRYLIKTRGQQVTLSCSPISGHRSVSWYQQTPGQGLQFLFEYFSETQRNKGNFPGRFSGRQFSNSRSEMNVSTLELGDSALYLCASSIDREESYTFGSGTRLTVV.

The chain uses TRBV6-5 and TRBJ1-5, with 9 bases that match TRBD1. Germline V lookup: CDR1 MNHEY, CDR2 SVGAGI. The ends lost 1 base at V and 9 bases at J; junction bases unmatched: 4. There are 14 residues in the CDR3. CDR3: CASSYFGQGSPQHF. CDR3 nucleotide sequence: TGTGCCAGCAGTTACTTTGGACAGGGGTCGCCCCAGCATTTT.

The chain links TRBV5-1 to TRBJ2-1, with D possibly being TRBD1 (6 bases). The CDR3 has 15 amino acids. The V end was cut by 0 bases, the J end by 4 bases, with 11 bases between. The germline CDR1 and CDR2 sequences are SGHRS and YFSETQ. Written as DNA, the CDR3 is TGCGCCAGCAGCTTGGATCGGACAGCTTACAATGAGCAGTTCTTC. This translates into CASSLDRTAYNEQFF.

V usage is TRBV6-6 and J usage is TRBJ2-7; D is possibly TRBD2 (5 bases). The CDR3 consists of 13 residues. Germline CDR1 MNHNY, CDR2 SVGAGI (reference sequence). V was clipped by 6 bases and J by 0 bases, with 9 bases between them. The CDR3 bases are TGTGCCAGCAGCTGGGCGGGCTCCTACGAGCAGTACTTC. Its protein product is CASSWAGSYEQYF.

The chain links TRBV6-1 to TRBJ1-3; TRBD1 agrees at 7 bases. Losses at the gene ends were 2 bases for V and 0 bases for J; bases not matched to a gene: 1. Germline CDR1 reads MNHNS; CDR2 reads SASEGT. This CDR3 is built from 15 residues. This CDR3 is CASSERDSSGNTIYF. DNA for the CDR3: TGTGCCAGCAGTGAAAGGGACAGCTCTGGAAACACCATATATTTT.

The chain employs TRBV28 and TRBJ1-1; 9 nucleotides line up with TRBD1. The V gene end was trimmed by 3 bases and the J gene end by 4 bases; junction bases not matched to a gene: 3. The CDR3 sequence is 14 residues long. Germline CDR1 MDHEN, CDR2 SYDVKM. CDR3 sequence reads: CASSFRDRVTEAFF. CDR3 nucleotides: TGTGCCAGCAGTTTCCGGGACAGGGTCACTGAAGCTTTCTTT.

This chain uses TRBV19 with TRBJ1-1; D may be TRBD1 (5 bases). This CDR3 region has 14 residues. V was shortened by 1 base and J by 2 bases, with 8 bases between the two germline ends. Germline V lookup: CDR1 LNHDA, CDR2 SQIVND (reference sequence). The CDR3 loop is CASSIGGSNTEAFF. CDR3 DNA: TGTGCCAGTAGTATAGGGGGCAGTAACACTGAAGCTTTCTTT.

The chain employs TRBV5-4 and TRBJ2-5; weak D call: TRBD1 (5 bases). The CDR3 spans 14 residues. Germline V CDR1 and CDR2: SGHNT, YYREEE (reference sequence). Trimming shortened V by 4 bases and J by 2 bases, and 12 bases separated the two germline ends. CDR3 sequence reads: CASSPSTVQETQYF. The CDR3 nucleotides are TGTGCCAGCAGCCCTTCGACAGTTCAAGAGACCCAGTACTTC.

The chain links TRBV5-1 to TRBJ2-5; 8 positions agree with TRBD2. The length of the CDR3 is 13 residues. Germline V gene lookup returns CDR1 SGHRS and CDR2 YFSETQ. Losses at the gene ends were 4 bases for V and 4 bases for J; bases not matched to a gene: 3. CDR3 protein: CASSVAGTETQYF. DNA of the CDR3: TGCGCCAGCAGCGTAGCGGGAACAGAGACCCAGTACTTC. The full variable domain, completed using reference TRBV5-1 and TRBJ2-5, is KAGVTQTPRYLIKTRGQQVTLSCSPISGHRSVSWYQQTPGQGLQFLFEYFSETQRNKGNFPGRFSGRQFSNSRSEMNVSTLELGDSALYLCASSVAGTETQYFGPGTRLLVL.

V is TRBV28 and J is TRBJ2-1, with 9 positions matching TRBD2. Unmatched junction bases numbered 13, after V lost 6 bases and J lost 4 bases. This CDR3 contains 17 residues. Germline CDR1 reads MDHEN; CDR2 reads SYDVKM. CDR3 sequence: CASSSRRRGGLYNEQFF. In DNA, the CDR3 is TGTGCCAGCAGCTCCCGTAGGCGGGGGGGCCTTTACAATGAGCAGTTCTTC. The full variable domain, in which reference TRBV28 and TRBJ2-1 provide the parts outside the CDR3, is DVKVTQSSRYLVKRTGEKVFLECVQDMDHENMFWYRQDPGLGLRLIYFSYDVKMKEKGDIPEGYSVSREKKERFSLILESASTNQTSMYLCASSSRRRGGLYNEQFFGPGTRLTVL.

This clone was picked up many times. The chain links TRBV6-6 to TRBJ1-5; 7 nucleotides match TRBD1. Germline values: CDR1 MNHNY, CDR2 SVGAGI (reference sequence). Unmatched junction bases numbered 14, after V lost 11 bases and J lost 4 bases. The CDR3 is 15 amino acids. The CDR3 is CARTSNRGRNQPQHF. The CDR3 DNA sequence: TGTGCCCGCACCTCAAACAGGGGCAGAAATCAGCCCCAGCATTTT.

The CDR3 DNA is TGTGCCAGCAGCCAAACAGGGGGAAATTCACCCCTCCACTTT. Protein: CASSQTGGNSPLHF. V usage is TRBV14 and J usage is TRBJ1-6; 8 positions match TRBD1. Germline assignment: CDR1 SGHDN and CDR2 FVKESK. The CDR3 has 14 residues. With V trimmed by 2 bases and J by 7 bases, 1 base remained unmatched.